This TCR beta chain comes out of a study of post-analysis software for immune sequencing data. As to this clonotype: Its target is unknown.

This CDR3 contains 19 residues. The germline gives CDR1 SGHVS, CDR2 FQNEAQ. V was shortened by 1 base and J by 2 bases, with 24 bases between the two germline ends. Study-level points and caveats: For normalized Chao1 diversity, multiple sclerosis patients scored significantly lower than controls did. TRBV5-6, TRBV5-1 and TRBV20-1 belonged to a set of a few TRBV segments that were more frequent in patients than controls.

Unique molecular identifiers were built into the TCR beta cDNA libraries. TCRdb passed the PCR reads through MiXCR, listing each CDR3 protein once. The repertoire includes roughly 600,000 distinct CDR3 sequences, around 44% of them detected once, and 1.5% to 2% sits in the top ten. The sequencing sample was made of blood. The chain recombines TRBV7-8 with TRBJ2-7; possibly TRBD1 for D (5 bases). This sequence was found in a girl under 18 with multiple sclerosis. CDR3 residues: CASSLVGSKGKQKTYEQYF. Here the CDR3 DNA reads TGTGCCAGCAGCTTAGTCGGTTCCAAGGGGAAGCAGAAAACCTACGAGCAGTACTTC.